These T cell receptor beta chains were read from a single sample in a study of blood T cell repertoires in COVID-19. Assay: immunoSEQ multiplex PCR; the TCRdb copy retains only in-frame clones and omits some. The sample carries about 210,000 clones, around 90% recorded once. Specimen: PBMCs or T cells enriched from blood (not recorded which). These receptors were obtained from a young man with acute COVID-19. The CDR3 runs from the conserved cysteine through the conserved F or W. The D gene is left open where the match is weak. Clone size, where shown, is once, few, many, or a class for clones that have expanded.

j_gene: TRBJ2-7; d_gene: -; v_gene: TRBV30; len: 14; abundance: -; CDR3nt: TGTGCCTGGAGTGTTTTGGGGGCACCCTACGAGCAGTACTTC; CDR3aa: CAWSVLGAPYEQYF
j_gene: TRBJ1-1; d_gene: -; v_gene: TRBV29-1; len: 13; abundance: -; CDR3nt: TGCAGCGTTACTGGTGCTATGAACACTGAAGCTTTCTTT; CDR3aa: CSVTGAMNTEAFF
j_gene: TRBJ2-7; d_gene: -; v_gene: TRBV30; len: 14; abundance: -; CDR3nt: TGTGCCTGGAGCACCCCGCCCCAACTTGAGGAGCAGTACTTC; CDR3aa: CAWSTPPQLEEQYF
j_gene: TRBJ2-7; d_gene: -; v_gene: TRBV11-2; len: 15; abundance: -; CDR3nt: TGTGCCAGCAGCTTAGCACAGGGTTTGGTCTACGAGCAGTACTTC; CDR3aa: CASSLAQGLVYEQYF
j_gene: TRBJ2-3; d_gene: -; v_gene: TRBV24-1; len: 16; abundance: -; CDR3nt: TGTGCCACCAGTGGTACAGCTTCTGCTAGCACAGATACGCAGTATTTT; CDR3aa: CATSGTASASTDTQYF
j_gene: TRBJ2-2; d_gene: TRBD1; v_gene: TRBV28; len: 18; abundance: -; CDR3nt: TGTGCCAGCAGTTCGCCCCCGGGACAGGGGGCGGGCACCGGGGAGCTGTTTTTT; CDR3aa: CASSSPPGQGAGTGELFF
j_gene: TRBJ2-7; d_gene: -; v_gene: TRBV5-1; len: 17; abundance: once; CDR3nt: TGCGCCAGCAGCTTTCCGTCCGACGACATATCGTCCTACGAGCAGTACTTC; CDR3aa: CASSFPSDDISSYEQYF
j_gene: TRBJ1-1; d_gene: -; v_gene: TRBV4-1; len: 16; abundance: -; CDR3nt: TGCGCCAGCAGCCCCACTTCCGCGTTTGTGAATACTGAAGCTTTCTTT; CDR3aa: CASSPTSAFVNTEAFF
j_gene: TRBJ2-3; d_gene: TRBD1; v_gene: TRBV29-1; len: 16; abundance: -; CDR3nt: TGCAGCGTTGAAATACAGGGGGCGCGGGTGGTAGATACGCAGTATTTT; CDR3aa: CSVEIQGARVVDTQYF
j_gene: TRBJ1-2; d_gene: -; v_gene: TRBV24-1; len: 13; abundance: -; CDR3nt: TGTGCCACCAGTGACCGTGACAGCTATGGCTACACCTTC; CDR3aa: CATSDRDSYGYTF
j_gene: TRBJ2-2; d_gene: TRBD1; v_gene: TRBV7-9; len: 14; abundance: -; CDR3nt: TGTGCCAGCAGCCCAGGACAGGGTATCGGGGAGCTGTTTTTT; CDR3aa: CASSPGQGIGELFF
j_gene: TRBJ1-5; d_gene: -; v_gene: TRBV28; len: 13; abundance: -; CDR3nt: TGTGCCACCCTTAAATATAGCAATCAGCCCCAGCATTTT; CDR3aa: CATLKYSNQPQHF
j_gene: TRBJ1-1; d_gene: -; v_gene: TRBV21-1; len: 16; abundance: -; CDR3nt: TGTGCCAGCAGCGAACTACGGACAGGAGGGAACACTGAAGCTTTCTTT; CDR3aa: CASSELRTGGNTEAFF
j_gene: TRBJ2-1; d_gene: TRBD2; v_gene: TRBV3-1/TRBV3-2; len: 17; abundance: -; CDR3nt: TGTGCCAGCAGCCTAAAGGATCTACTAGCGGGAGATAATGAGCAGTTCTTC; CDR3aa: CASSLKDLLAGDNEQFF
j_gene: TRBJ2-3; d_gene: -; v_gene: TRBV18; len: 14; abundance: once; CDR3nt: TGTGCCAGCTCACCAGACAGGACCACAGATACGCAGTATTTT; CDR3aa: CASSPDRTTDTQYF
j_gene: TRBJ2-3; d_gene: -; v_gene: TRBV6-5; len: 16; abundance: -; CDR3nt: TGTGCCAGCAGTTACTCCCCAGCGGTGATCACAGATACGCAGTATTTT; CDR3aa: CASSYSPAVITDTQYF
j_gene: TRBJ1-1; d_gene: -; v_gene: TRBV28; len: 13; abundance: -; CDR3nt: TGTGCCAGCGTAGGAGCAGTGAACACTGAAGCTTTCTTT; CDR3aa: CASVGAVNTEAFF
j_gene: TRBJ1-2; d_gene: -; v_gene: TRBV28; len: 18; abundance: -; CDR3nt: TGTGCCAGCAGTTTAAAGGGGTTGGGGCGCGCGGAAAACTATGGCTACACCTTC; CDR3aa: CASSLKGLGRAENYGYTF
j_gene: TRBJ1-2; d_gene: TRBD1; v_gene: TRBV28; len: 14; abundance: few; CDR3nt: TGTGCCAGCTGCCTTCCGGGACAGTACTATGGCTACACCTTC; CDR3aa: CASCLPGQYYGYTF
j_gene: TRBJ1-5; d_gene: -; v_gene: TRBV30; len: 12; abundance: -; CDR3nt: TGTGCCTGGGATAGTAGCAATCAGCCCCAGCATTTT; CDR3aa: CAWDSSNQPQHF
j_gene: TRBJ2-7; d_gene: TRBD1; v_gene: TRBV11-1; len: 14; abundance: -; CDR3nt: TGTGCCAGCAGCTTAGGGGGGACAGTCTACGAGCAGTACTTC; CDR3aa: CASSLGGTVYEQYF
j_gene: TRBJ2-7; d_gene: TRBD1; v_gene: TRBV24-1; len: 12; abundance: -; CDR3nt: TGTGCCACCAGCGGACAGGGCTACGAGCAGTACTTC; CDR3aa: CATSGQGYEQYF
j_gene: TRBJ2-5; d_gene: -; v_gene: TRBV27; len: 15; abundance: -; CDR3nt: TGTGCCAGCAGTTTAGTCGGAGGGCCGGAGGAGACCCAGTACTTC; CDR3aa: CASSLVGGPEETQYF
j_gene: TRBJ2-7; d_gene: TRBD2; v_gene: TRBV4-2; len: 11; abundance: -; CDR3nt: TGTGCCAGCAGCCAAGAGGGGGGACTACTCTTC; CDR3aa: CASSQEGGLLF
j_gene: TRBJ2-2; d_gene: -; v_gene: TRBV4-2; len: 16; abundance: -; CDR3nt: TGTGCCAGCAGCCAAGTTAGGGGGTTCGAGACCGGGGAGCTGTTTTTT; CDR3aa: CASSQVRGFETGELFF
j_gene: TRBJ2-7; d_gene: TRBD2; v_gene: TRBV9; len: 15; abundance: -; CDR3nt: TGTGCCAGCAGCCCAATGGGCGGGAGGGCCCAGGGGGAGTACTTC; CDR3aa: CASSPMGGRAQGEYF
j_gene: TRBJ1-5; d_gene: TRBD1; v_gene: TRBV27; len: 15; abundance: -; CDR3nt: TGTGCCAGCAGTTGGAGACAGGGTCAGGGTCAGCCCCAGCATTTT; CDR3aa: CASSWRQGQGQPQHF
j_gene: TRBJ2-7; d_gene: TRBD2; v_gene: TRBV7-2; len: 17; abundance: few; CDR3nt: TGTGCCAGCAGCTTAGCCCCCGGACTAGCGGACCGGAACGAGCAGTACTTC; CDR3aa: CASSLAPGLADRNEQYF
j_gene: TRBJ1-3; d_gene: -; v_gene: TRBV30; len: 13; abundance: -; CDR3nt: TGTGCCTGTCGGGCGGGGGCTGGAAACACCATATATTTT; CDR3aa: CACRAGAGNTIYF
j_gene: TRBJ2-7; d_gene: TRBD2; v_gene: TRBV30; len: 14; abundance: -; CDR3nt: TGTGCCTGGAGTGTATATAGCGGGACGGGCGAGCAGTACTTC; CDR3aa: CAWSVYSGTGEQYF
j_gene: TRBJ2-3; d_gene: -; v_gene: TRBV9; len: 14; abundance: -; CDR3nt: TGTGCCAGCGGGGATAGCGGCCCCGCAGATACGCAGTATTTT; CDR3aa: CASGDSGPADTQYF
j_gene: TRBJ2-2; d_gene: -; v_gene: TRBV10-1; len: 17; abundance: -; CDR3nt: TGCGCCAGCAGTGAGTCGAGTCGGGCAGGGACACCCGGGGAGCTGTTTTTT; CDR3aa: CASSESSRAGTPGELFF
j_gene: TRBJ2-1; d_gene: TRBD2; v_gene: TRBV23-1; len: 16; abundance: -; CDR3nt: TGCGCCAGCAGCCAGCCTCCGGGACTAGCGCCCCGGGGGCAGTTCTTC; CDR3aa: CASSQPPGLAPRGQFF
j_gene: TRBJ2-5; d_gene: TRBD1; v_gene: TRBV2; len: 14; abundance: -; CDR3nt: TGTGCCAGCAGTACGCCAGACAGGGAAGAGACCCAGTACTTC; CDR3aa: CASSTPDREETQYF
j_gene: TRBJ2-7; d_gene: TRBD2; v_gene: TRBV5-4; len: 14; abundance: -; CDR3nt: TGTGCCAGCAGCTTGGGGGCGGGGGTACCCGAGCAGTACTTC; CDR3aa: CASSLGAGVPEQYF
j_gene: TRBJ2-5; d_gene: TRBD2; v_gene: TRBV19; len: 13; abundance: -; CDR3nt: TGTGCCAGCACGGATGAGCGGGGGGAGACCCAGTACTTC; CDR3aa: CASTDERGETQYF
j_gene: TRBJ2-7; d_gene: TRBD2; v_gene: TRBV4-2; len: 17; abundance: -; CDR3nt: TGTGCCAGCAGCCAAGTACGTGACCTAGCGGGAAACTACGAGCAGTACTTC; CDR3aa: CASSQVRDLAGNYEQYF
j_gene: TRBJ2-2; d_gene: -; v_gene: TRBV2; len: 14; abundance: once; CDR3nt: TGTGCCAGCAGTGGACTAGCGAACACCGGGGAGCTGTTTTTT; CDR3aa: CASSGLANTGELFF
j_gene: TRBJ1-5; d_gene: TRBD1; v_gene: TRBV28; len: 14; abundance: -; CDR3nt: TGTGCCACCGACCACAGGGGGCGGAATCAGCCCCAGCATTTT; CDR3aa: CATDHRGRNQPQHF
j_gene: TRBJ2-3; d_gene: TRBD2; v_gene: TRBV29-1; len: 13; abundance: -; CDR3nt: TGCAGCCAAAAAACTGGGGGGGCAGATACGCAGTATTTT; CDR3aa: CSQKTGGADTQYF
j_gene: TRBJ2-7; d_gene: -; v_gene: TRBV28; len: 13; abundance: -; CDR3nt: TGTGCCAGCAGTAGTAGCGGAGTCTACGAGCAGTACTTC; CDR3aa: CASSSSGVYEQYF
j_gene: TRBJ2-7; d_gene: TRBD1; v_gene: TRBV10-2; len: 14; abundance: -; CDR3nt: TGCGCCAGCAGTGATAGGACAGGGAGTCGCGAGCAGTACTTC; CDR3aa: CASSDRTGSREQYF
j_gene: TRBJ2-1; d_gene: TRBD2; v_gene: TRBV6-5; len: 14; abundance: -; CDR3nt: TGTGCCAGCAATCCGGGACTAGCGGGGAATGAGCAGTTCTTC; CDR3aa: CASNPGLAGNEQFF
j_gene: TRBJ1-1; d_gene: -; v_gene: TRBV4-3; len: 17; abundance: few; CDR3nt: TGCGCCAGCAGCCAGGCGGCAGTTTTAACCGAGAACACTGAAGCTTTCTTT; CDR3aa: CASSQAAVLTENTEAFF
j_gene: TRBJ1-2; d_gene: -; v_gene: TRBV28; len: 13; abundance: once; CDR3nt: TGTGCCAGCAGTTTGGGCAGAACGTTTGGCTACACCTTC; CDR3aa: CASSLGRTFGYTF
j_gene: TRBJ2-4; d_gene: -; v_gene: TRBV4-3; len: 15; abundance: -; CDR3nt: TGCGCCAGCAGCCAAGAAGTACAGGGAAAAAACATTCAGTACTTC; CDR3aa: CASSQEVQGKNIQYF
j_gene: TRBJ2-5; d_gene: -; v_gene: TRBV19; len: 13; abundance: -; CDR3nt: TGTGCCAGTAGCCCCCCCAACCAAGAGACCCAGTACTTC; CDR3aa: CASSPPNQETQYF
j_gene: TRBJ1-6; d_gene: -; v_gene: TRBV7-9; len: 15; abundance: few; CDR3nt: TGTGCCAGCAGCTCCCCAGGACATCATAATTCACCCCTCCACTTT; CDR3aa: CASSSPGHHNSPLHF
j_gene: TRBJ2-1; d_gene: TRBD2; v_gene: TRBV24-1; len: 18; abundance: -; CDR3nt: TGTGCCACCAGTGATGCCGGGAGGACAAGCCTCTCCTACAATGAGCAGTTCTTC; CDR3aa: CATSDAGRTSLSYNEQFF
j_gene: TRBJ1-3; d_gene: -; v_gene: TRBV21-1; len: 15; abundance: once; CDR3nt: TGTGCCAGCAGCACGGGGCGGGACAGTAGACACACCATATATTTT; CDR3aa: CASSTGRDSRHTIYF
j_gene: TRBJ2-5; d_gene: TRBD2; v_gene: TRBV6-5; len: 13; abundance: -; CDR3nt: TGTGCCAGCAGGAGCGGGAGGGTGGAGACCCAGTACTTC; CDR3aa: CASRSGRVETQYF
j_gene: TRBJ1-1; d_gene: TRBD1; v_gene: TRBV9; len: 14; abundance: -; CDR3nt: TGTGCCAGCCCCCAGGGGGGTATGAACACTGAAGCTTTCTTT; CDR3aa: CASPQGGMNTEAFF
j_gene: TRBJ2-1; d_gene: -; v_gene: TRBV6-2/TRBV6-3; len: 15; abundance: -; CDR3nt: TGTGCCAGCAGTGAGCACAGGGCCGGATACAATGAGCAGTTCTTC; CDR3aa: CASSEHRAGYNEQFF
j_gene: TRBJ2-7; d_gene: TRBD2; v_gene: TRBV30; len: 14; abundance: -; CDR3nt: TGTGCCTGGATCCCGGGACTAGCAGCCCACGAGCAGTACTTC; CDR3aa: CAWIPGLAAHEQYF
j_gene: TRBJ2-5; d_gene: TRBD2; v_gene: TRBV5-6; len: 16; abundance: -; CDR3nt: TGTGCCAGCAGCGAAACTAGCGGGCCCATGGGGGAGACCCAGTACTTC; CDR3aa: CASSETSGPMGETQYF
j_gene: TRBJ2-7; d_gene: -; v_gene: TRBV28; len: 11; abundance: -; CDR3nt: TGTGCCAGCAATACAGCCTACGAGCAGTACTTC; CDR3aa: CASNTAYEQYF
j_gene: TRBJ2-7; d_gene: TRBD1; v_gene: TRBV25-1; len: 12; abundance: -; CDR3nt: TGTGCCAGCAGCCACGACAGGGACGAGCAGTACTTC; CDR3aa: CASSHDRDEQYF
j_gene: TRBJ2-7; d_gene: -; v_gene: TRBV29-1; len: 15; abundance: -; CDR3nt: TGCAGCGTTGAAGATCCGGGGGACGGCACCTACGAGCAGTACTTC; CDR3aa: CSVEDPGDGTYEQYF
j_gene: TRBJ2-5; d_gene: -; v_gene: TRBV7-8; len: 13; abundance: -; CDR3nt: TGTGCCAGCAGCCCCCGACTCGCCAGGACCCAGTACTTC; CDR3aa: CASSPRLARTQYF